The sequence of this TCR beta chain was determined in a study of blood T cell repertoires in COVID-19. The protocol was immunoSEQ multiplex PCR, while the TCRdb copy is restricted to in-frame clones and leaves out a portion. The sample includes around 150,000 clones, 92% of them seen just once. CDR3 length: 15 amino acids. The chain joins TRBV21-1 to TRBJ2-7; the table's D call of TRBD1 was not tested on the DNA. TRBV21-1 counts as a pseudogene. The source is a man aged 30 to 45 with COVID-19, enrolled during active disease. The sample consisted of peripheral blood. The CDR3 is CASSKGPSHLYEQYF. The CDR3, as DNA: TGTGCCAGCAGCAAAGGCCCCAGTCATCTCTACGAGCAGTACTTC.